This T cell receptor (beta chain) originates from a study of Graves' ophthalmopathy and Graves' hyperthyroidism. Study results and caveats: Ophthalmopathy progression predictions by the model showed roughly 77% specificity and over 60% sensitivity. A majority of expanded thyroid clonotypes exceeding 0.001 frequency were likewise present in blood.

With regard to this clonotype: The antigen remains unidentified.

Stable hyperthyroidism was defined by absence of ophthalmopathy within 18 months of follow-up. Scientists amplified the TCR beta CDR3 regions from RNA transcripts. First-round RT-PCR used HTBI primers; second-round multiplex PCR followed. TCRdb recomputed calls from the multiplex PCR reads with MiXCR, one row per CDR3 protein. The top ten hold 3% of the sample, which has a few hundred thousand distinct CDR3 sequences, around a fifth seen once. Deletions cut 5 bases from V and 3 bases from J, with 13 bases between. The CDR3 is 14 amino acids. This clonotype originated in a woman under 30 with stable Graves' hyperthyroidism. The specimen sequenced was peripheral blood. The chain employs TRBV12-3 or TRBV12-4 and TRBJ1-2; D might be TRBD1 (5 bases). The CDR3 nucleotides read TGTGCCAGCAGTCGAGGGACGGTTCACTATGGCTACACCTTC. Residues: CASSRGTVHYGYTF.